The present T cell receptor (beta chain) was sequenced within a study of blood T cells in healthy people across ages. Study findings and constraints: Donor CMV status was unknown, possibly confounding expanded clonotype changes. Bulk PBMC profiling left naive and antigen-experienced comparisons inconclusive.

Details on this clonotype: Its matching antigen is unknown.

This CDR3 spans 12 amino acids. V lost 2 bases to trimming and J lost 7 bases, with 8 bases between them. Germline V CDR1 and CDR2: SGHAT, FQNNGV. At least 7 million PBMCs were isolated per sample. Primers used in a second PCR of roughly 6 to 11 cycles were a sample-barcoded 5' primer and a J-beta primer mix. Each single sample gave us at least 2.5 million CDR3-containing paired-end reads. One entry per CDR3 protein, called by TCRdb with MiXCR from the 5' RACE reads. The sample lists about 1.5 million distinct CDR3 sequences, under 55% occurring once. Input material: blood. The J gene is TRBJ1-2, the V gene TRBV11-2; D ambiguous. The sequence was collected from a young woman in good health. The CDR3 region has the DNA TGTGCCAGCAGCTTATCTGGACTTGGCTACACCTTC. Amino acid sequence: CASSLSGLGYTF.